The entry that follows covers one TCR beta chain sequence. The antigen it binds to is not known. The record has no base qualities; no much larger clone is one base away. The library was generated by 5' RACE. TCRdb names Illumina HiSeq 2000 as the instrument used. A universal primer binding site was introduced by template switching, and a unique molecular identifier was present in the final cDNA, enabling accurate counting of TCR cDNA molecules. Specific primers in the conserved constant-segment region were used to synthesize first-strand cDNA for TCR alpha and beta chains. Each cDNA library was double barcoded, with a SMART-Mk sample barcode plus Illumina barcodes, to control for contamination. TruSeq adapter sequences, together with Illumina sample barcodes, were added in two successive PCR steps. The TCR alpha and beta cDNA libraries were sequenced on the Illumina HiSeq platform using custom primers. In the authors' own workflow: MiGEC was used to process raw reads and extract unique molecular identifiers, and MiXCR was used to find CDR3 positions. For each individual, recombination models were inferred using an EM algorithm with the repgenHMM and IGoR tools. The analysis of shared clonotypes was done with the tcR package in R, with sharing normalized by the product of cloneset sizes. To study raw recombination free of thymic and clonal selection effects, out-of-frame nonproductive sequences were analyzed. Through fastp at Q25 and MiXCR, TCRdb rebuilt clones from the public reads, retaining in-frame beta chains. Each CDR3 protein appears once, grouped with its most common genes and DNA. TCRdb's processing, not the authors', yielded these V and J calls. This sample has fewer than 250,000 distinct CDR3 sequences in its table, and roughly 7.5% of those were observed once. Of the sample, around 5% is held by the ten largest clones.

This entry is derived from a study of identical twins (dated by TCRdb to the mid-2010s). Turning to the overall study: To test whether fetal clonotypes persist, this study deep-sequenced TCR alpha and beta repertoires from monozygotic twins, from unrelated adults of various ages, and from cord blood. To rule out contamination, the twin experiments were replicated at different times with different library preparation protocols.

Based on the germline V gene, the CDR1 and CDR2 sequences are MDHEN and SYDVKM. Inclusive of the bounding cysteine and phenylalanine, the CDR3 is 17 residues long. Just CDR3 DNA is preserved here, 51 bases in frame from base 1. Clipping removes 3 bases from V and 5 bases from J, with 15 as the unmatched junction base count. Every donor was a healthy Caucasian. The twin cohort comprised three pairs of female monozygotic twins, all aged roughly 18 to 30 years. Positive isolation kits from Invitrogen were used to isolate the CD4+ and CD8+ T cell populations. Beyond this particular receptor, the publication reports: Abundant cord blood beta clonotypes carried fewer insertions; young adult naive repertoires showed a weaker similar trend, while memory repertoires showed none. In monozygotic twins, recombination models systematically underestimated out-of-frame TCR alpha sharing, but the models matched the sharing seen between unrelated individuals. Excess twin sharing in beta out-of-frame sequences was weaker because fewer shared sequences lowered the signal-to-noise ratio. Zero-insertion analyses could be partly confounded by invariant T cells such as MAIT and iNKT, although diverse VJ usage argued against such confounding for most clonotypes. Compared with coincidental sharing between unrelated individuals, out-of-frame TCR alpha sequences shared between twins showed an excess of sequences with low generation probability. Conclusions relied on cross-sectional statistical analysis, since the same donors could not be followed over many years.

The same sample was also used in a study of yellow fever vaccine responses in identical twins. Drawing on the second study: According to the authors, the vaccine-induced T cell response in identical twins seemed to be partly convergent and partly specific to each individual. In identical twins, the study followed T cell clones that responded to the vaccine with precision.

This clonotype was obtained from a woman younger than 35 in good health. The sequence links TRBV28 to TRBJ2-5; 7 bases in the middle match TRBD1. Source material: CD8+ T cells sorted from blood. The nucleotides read TGTGCCAGCAGTTTTGCCCCTCGACAGGGAAAGTTGGAGACCCAGTACTTC. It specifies CASSFAPRQGKLETQYF. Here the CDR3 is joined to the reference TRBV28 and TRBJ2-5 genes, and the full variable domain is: DVKVTQSSRYLVKRTGEKVFLECVQDMDHENMFWYRQDPGLGLRLIYFSYDVKMKEKGDIPEGYSVSREKKERFSLILESASTNQTSMYLCASSFAPRQGKLETQYFGPGTRLLVL.